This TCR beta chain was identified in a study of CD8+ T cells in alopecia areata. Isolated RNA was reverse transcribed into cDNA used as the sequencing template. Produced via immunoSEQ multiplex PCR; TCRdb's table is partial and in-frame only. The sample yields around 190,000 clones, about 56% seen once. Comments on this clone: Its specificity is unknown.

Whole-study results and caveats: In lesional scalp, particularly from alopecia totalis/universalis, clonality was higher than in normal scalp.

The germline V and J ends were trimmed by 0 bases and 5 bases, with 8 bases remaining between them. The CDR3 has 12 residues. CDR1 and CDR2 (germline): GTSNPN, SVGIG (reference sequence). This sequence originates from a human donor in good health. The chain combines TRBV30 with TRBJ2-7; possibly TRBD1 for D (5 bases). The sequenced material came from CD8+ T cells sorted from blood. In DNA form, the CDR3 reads TGTGCCTGGAGTGTACAGGCGGACGAGCAGTACTTC. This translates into CAWSVQADEQYF.